Following are 11 T cell receptor beta chains from one sample sequenced in a study of technical replicates of blood from a handful of donors. TCRdb's copy holds only in-frame clones and misses some; the assay was immunoSEQ multiplex PCR. The sample has roughly 79,000 clones, about nine tenths seen once. The specimen sequenced was T cells isolated from PBMCs. Receptor source: a human donor in good health. Some clones in this sample may be carry-over from other donors' samples.

This chain joins TRBV15 and TRBJ2-7; the D is unclear. Germline CDR1 reads LNHNV; CDR2 reads YYDKDF (reference sequence). The CDR3 has 14 residues. The V and J ends lost 1 base and 1 base respectively, with 8 bases between them. This CDR3 reads CATSRVTQSYEQYF. The CDR3 DNA reads as TGTGCCACCAGCAGAGTTACCCAGTCCTACGAGCAGTACTTC.

V usage is TRBV7-6 and J usage is TRBJ1-6; D possibly corresponds to TRBD1 (5 bases). The CDR3 loop spans 17 amino acids. Trimming left V 1 base short and J 6 bases short, with 16 bases between. The germline CDR1 and CDR2 sequences are SGHVS and FNYEAQ. The CDR3, as DNA: TGTGCCAGCAGCTTAGAGACAGAAAGGCCTCCTAATTCACCCCTCCACTTT. Translated, it gives CASSLETERPPNSPLHF.

This chain uses TRBV11-2 with TRBJ1-5; TRBD1 matches 7 bases. There are 18 residues in the CDR3. Per germline, CDR1 SGHAT and CDR2 FQNNGV. The J segment lost 0 bases and the V segment lost 5 bases, leaving 13 bases of the junction unmatched. CDR3 bases: TGTGCCAGCAGCCTCAATCGAATCGGGACAGATAGCAATCAGCCCCAGCATTTT. It specifies CASSLNRIGTDSNQPQHF.

Regarding this clone: Relative to the germline gene, one junction end is altered; a read error may explain this. The chain recombines TRBV30 with TRBJ2-3, with D uncertain. The CDR3 runs to 11 residues. CDR1 GTSNPN and CDR2 SVGIG come from the germline V gene (reference sequence). For the CDR3, the DNA is TGTGCCTGGACTAACGTAGATACGCATTATTTT. Encoded protein: CAWTNVDTHYF.

The chain employs TRBV9 and TRBJ2-5, with a possible D match to TRBD1 (5 bases). The CDR3 extends over 15 amino acids. Trimming took off 0 bases at V and 0 bases at J, with 9 bases between the two ends. Germline CDR1 and CDR2: SGDLS and YYNGEE. CDR3 residues: CASSVEAGHQETQYF. The DNA of the CDR3 is TGTGCCAGCAGCGTAGAGGCAGGGCACCAAGAGACCCAGTACTTC. The variable domain in full, completed from reference TRBV9 and TRBJ2-5, reads DSGVTQTPKHLITATGQRVTLRCSPRSGDLSVYWYQQSLDQGLQFLIQYYNGEERAKGNILERFSAQQFPDLHSELNLSSLELGDSALYFCASSVEAGHQETQYFGPGTRLLVL.

The chain combines TRBV7-9 with TRBJ1-1; D call uncertain. The CDR3 runs to 14 residues. V was pared by 5 bases and J by 4 bases, with 14 bases between. Germline assignment: CDR1 SEHNR and CDR2 FQNEAQ (reference sequence). The CDR3 here is CASSPPQTGTEAFF. The CDR3 DNA is TGTGCCAGCAGCCCTCCCCAGACGGGCACTGAAGCTTTCTTT.

DNA of the CDR3: TGCGCCAGCAGTGAACTGTTAAACACCGGGGAGCTGTTTTTT. It translates to CASSELLNTGELFF. The chain uses TRBV10-1 and TRBJ2-2; D is undetermined. V lost 3 bases and J lost 2, with 7 bases in between. Germline CDR1 and CDR2: WNHNN and SYGVQD (reference sequence). The CDR3 has 14 amino acids.

The rearrangement links TRBV6-4 to TRBJ2-1; perhaps TRBD1 as D (6 bases). V lost 0 bases and J 7 bases, leaving 16 bases between the germline ends. The V gene's germline CDR1 is MRHNA and CDR2 SNTAGT. This CDR3 is 16 amino acids long. The CDR3 nucleotides read TGTGCCAGCAGTGACTCCGGGCTGGGGGCTGGGAATGAGCAGTTCTTC. Protein sequence: CASSDSGLGAGNEQFF.

This chain connects TRBV7-9 to TRBJ2-1, with 8 nucleotides matching TRBD2. This CDR3 region has 17 residues. CDR1 and CDR2 from the germline V gene are SEHNR and FQNEAQ (reference sequence). Trimming cost V 6 bases and J 2 bases; bases outside gene matches: 12. This chain's CDR3 is CASRPGVAGPPYNEQFF. The CDR3 DNA reads TGTGCCAGCAGACCCGGGGTAGCGGGGCCTCCCTACAATGAGCAGTTCTTC.

The CDR3 bases are TGTGCCAGCAGCTTAGTGGGCGGGACCCCCTACGAGCAGTACTTC. Protein sequence: CASSLVGGTPYEQYF. The rearrangement joins TRBV11-2 to TRBJ2-7; possibly TRBD2 for D (6 bases). CDR1 and CDR2 from the germline V gene are SGHAT and FQNNGV. The V end was cut by 1 base, the J end by 2 bases, with 12 bases between. The CDR3 runs to 15 residues.

The chain has TRBV5-1 and TRBJ1-6; maybe TRBD1 (5 bases). The CDR3 has 15 residues. V was trimmed by 0 bases and J by 7 bases, leaving 11 bases between them. Germline loops: CDR1 SGHRS, CDR2 YFSETQ. The CDR3 bases are TGCGCCAGCAGCTTGGACAGGTTAAGGAATTCACCCCTCCACTTT. Residues: CASSLDRLRNSPLHF.